This T cell receptor (beta chain) appears in the sequencing data of a study of shared clonotypes between healthy human individuals. This CDR3 has 16 amino acids. Germline lookup yields CDR1 SNHLY and CDR2 FYNNEI. V dropped 7 bases and J dropped 0 bases, with 13 bases sitting between them. Using immunoSEQ multiplex PCR, the repertoire was profiled, and TCRdb retains in-frame clones only, with some absent. The sample consists of 730,000 or so clones, 72% of them appearing once. The sample consisted of memory CD4+ T cells sorted from blood. Subset noted: CD45RA-negative fraction. V usage is TRBV2 and J usage is TRBJ2-6, with D perhaps matching TRBD1 or TRBD2 (6 bases each). The sequence was obtained from a woman aged 25 to 39 in good health. The CDR3 DNA follows: TGTGCCAGCACTATACAGGGACTCTCTGGGGCCAACGTCCTGACTTTC. Its protein is CASTIQGLSGANVLTF.